The 19 T cell receptor beta chains below were found in one sample sequenced in a study of blood T cell repertoires in COVID-19. The repertoire was sequenced with immunoSEQ multiplex PCR; TCRdb's copy has only in-frame clones and lacks some. The table has nearly 300,000 clones, roughly 88% seen once. Sequenced material: peripheral blood. The receptors stem from a woman aged 25 to 39 who had recovered from COVID-19.

The chain employs TRBV29-1 and TRBJ1-2; no reliable D call. The CDR3 spans 12 residues. Germline-derived CDR1 and CDR2 are SQVTM and ANQGSEA. Trimming stripped 6 bases from V and 8 bases from J, with 16 bases between. This CDR3 is CSVVGSPGGYTF. The CDR3 DNA sequence: TGCAGCGTGGTGGGCAGTCCGGGAGGCTACACCTTC.

The J gene is TRBJ1-2, the V gene TRBV30; D uncertain. The CDR3 covers 13 residues. V was shortened by 0 bases and J by 4 bases, with 9 bases between the two germline ends. CDR1 and CDR2 (germline): GTSNPN, SVGIG (reference sequence). The CDR3 spells CAWSVRLGYGYTF. CDR3 sequence (DNA): TGTGCCTGGAGTGTAAGGCTAGGCTATGGCTACACCTTC.

The chain recombines TRBV9 with TRBJ2-2; a possible D gene is TRBD2 (6 bases). Germline V lookup: CDR1 SGDLS, CDR2 YYNGEE. The CDR3 has 14 amino acids. V was clipped by 4 bases and J by 3 bases, with 10 bases between them. CDR3 amino acids: CASSSGLHTGELFF. The CDR3 DNA sequence: TGTGCCAGCAGCTCGGGACTCCACACCGGGGAGCTGTTTTTT. The variable domain in full, with the rest retrieved from reference TRBV9 and TRBJ2-2, is DSGVTQTPKHLITATGQRVTLRCSPRSGDLSVYWYQQSLDQGLQFLIQYYNGEERAKGNILERFSAQQFPDLHSELNLSSLELGDSALYFCASSSGLHTGELFFGEGSRLTVL.

This clone was seen once. The chain employs TRBV7-9 and TRBJ2-2; possibly TRBD1 for D (5 bases). CDR3 length: 12 residues. Germline V gene sequence: CDR1 SEHNR, CDR2 FQNEAQ (reference sequence). The V end was cut by 5 bases, the J end by 6 bases, with 7 bases between. The CDR3 bases are TGTGCCAGCAGCGGACATTCCGGGGAGCTGTTTTTT. Protein: CASSGHSGELFF.

The chain uses TRBV19 and TRBJ2-2, with 9 nucleotides matching TRBD2. The V and J ends lost 2 bases and 3 bases, in that order; junction bases with no gene match: 1. The CDR3 contains 15 residues. The germline gives CDR1 LNHDA, CDR2 SQIVND (reference sequence). The CDR3 spells CASSIRLADTGELFF. CDR3 bases: TGTGCCAGTAGTATACGACTAGCGGACACCGGGGAGCTGTTTTTT.

The genes are TRBV27 and TRBJ2-2; D not resolved. Germline V gene data show CDR1 as MNHEY and CDR2 as SMNVEV (reference sequence). With 7 bases removed from V and 7 bases from J, the gap between germline ends came to 10 bases. The CDR3 spans 12 residues. CDR3 region: CASTNLGGELFF. In nucleotides, the CDR3 is TGTGCCAGCACGAACCTCGGCGGGGAGCTGTTTTTT.

The J gene is TRBJ1-5, the V gene TRBV7-2; tentatively, D is TRBD1 (6 bases). V lost 5 bases, J lost 2 bases, and 19 bases lay in between. This CDR3 has 17 residues. Germline V gives CDR1 SGHTA, CDR2 FQGNSA. This CDR3 is CASSPLGGGLGNQPQHF. The CDR3 region has the DNA TGTGCCAGCAGCCCACTGGGGGGGGGCTTAGGCAATCAGCCCCAGCATTTT.

The chain joins TRBV11-2 to TRBJ2-3; 11 bases fit TRBD2. The CDR3 spans 19 residues. The trim removed 5 bases at V and 4 bases at J, leaving 17 bases unmatched. CDR1 SGHAT and CDR2 FQNNGV come from the germline V gene. The CDR3 coding sequence is TGTGCCAGCAGCCTATATGGGTGGGCTAGCGGGGGGACCTCAGATACGCAGTATTTT. It encodes CASSLYGWASGGTSDTQYF.

The V gene is TRBV7-9, the J gene TRBJ2-7, with D perhaps matching TRBD1 (5 bases). CDR3 length: 14 residues. Between the trimmed V and J ends, which lost 1 base and 2 bases, there was a span of 9 bases. Germline V CDR1 and CDR2: SEHNR, FQNEAQ (reference sequence). The CDR3 spells CASSLGDSPYEQYF. The DNA for the CDR3 is TGTGCCAGCAGCTTAGGAGACAGTCCCTACGAGCAGTACTTC. The full variable domain, completed using reference TRBV7-9 and TRBJ2-7, is DTGVSQNPRHKITKRGQNVTFRCDPISEHNRLYWYRQTLGQGPEFLTYFQNEAQLEKSRLLSDRFSAERPKGSFSTLEIQRTEQGDSAMYLCASSLGDSPYEQYFGPGTRLTVT.

The genes are TRBV5-1 and TRBJ2-5; TRBD1 aligns across 12 bases. This CDR3 is built from 14 residues. V dropped 6 bases and J dropped 5; count of bases not matched to a gene: 5. Germline V CDR1 and CDR2: SGHRS, YFSETQ. CDR3 loop: CASKGQGAAETQYF. In nucleotides, the CDR3 is TGCGCCAGCAAGGGACAGGGGGCGGCGGAGACCCAGTACTTC. Supplemented by reference TRBV5-1 and TRBJ2-5, the full variable domain reads KAGVTQTPRYLIKTRGQQVTLSCSPISGHRSVSWYQQTPGQGLQFLFEYFSETQRNKGNFPGRFSGRQFSNSRSEMNVSTLELGDSALYLCASKGQGAAETQYFGPGTRLLVL.

The rearrangement joins TRBV28 to TRBJ1-5; D is undetermined. This CDR3 has 17 residues. Germline V lookup: CDR1 MDHEN, CDR2 SYDVKM. Trimming took 4 bases from V and 1 from J, leaving 17 bases between them. The CDR3 region is CASSSPNRVRSNQPQHF. The CDR3 DNA reads as TGTGCCAGCAGTTCCCCAAACCGGGTTAGGAGCAATCAGCCCCAGCATTTT.

This chain joins TRBV7-9 and TRBJ2-5; possible D gene TRBD2, 6 bases. The V gene lost 1 base and the J gene lost 0 bases, with 9 bases spanning the gap. This CDR3 is 15 amino acids long. Germline lookup yields CDR1 SEHNR and CDR2 FQNEAQ (reference sequence). CDR3: CASSLDAGYQETQYF. CDR3 bases: TGTGCCAGCAGCTTAGATGCGGGGTACCAAGAGACCCAGTACTTC.

This chain links TRBV19 with TRBJ1-4, with TRBD1 matching over 7 bases. With V trimmed by 3 bases and J by 7 bases, 5 bases remained unmatched. The CDR3 sequence is 14 residues long. Germline CDR1 reads LNHDA; CDR2 reads SQIVND (reference sequence). CDR3 loop: CASSMQGQPEKLFF. CDR3 DNA: TGTGCCAGTAGTATGCAGGGACAGCCTGAAAAACTGTTTTTT.

The rearrangement uses TRBV7-9 and TRBJ2-7, with 12 bases matching TRBD1. There are 15 residues in the CDR3. Germline assignment: CDR1 SEHNR and CDR2 FQNEAQ (reference sequence). J lost 4 bases, V lost 5 bases, and 6 bases had no gene match. CDR3 in amino acids: CASSTLGQGAYEQYF. For the CDR3, the DNA is TGTGCCAGCAGCACCTTGGGACAGGGGGCTTACGAGCAGTACTTC. The whole variable domain, remainder taken from reference TRBV7-9 and TRBJ2-7, is DTGVSQNPRHKITKRGQNVTFRCDPISEHNRLYWYRQTLGQGPEFLTYFQNEAQLEKSRLLSDRFSAERPKGSFSTLEIQRTEQGDSAMYLCASSTLGQGAYEQYFGPGTRLTVT.

This clone was recorded once. In nucleotides, the CDR3 is TGCAGCGCTGGACAGGGGAGGTACGAGCAGTACTTC. It translates to CSAGQGRYEQYF. This chain links TRBV29-1 with TRBJ2-7; 9 bases align to TRBD1. The CDR3 is 12 residues long. CDR1 SQVTM and CDR2 ANQGSEA come from the germline V gene. V trimming: 7 bases; J trimming: 4 bases; junction bases outside the gene matches: 5.

V usage is TRBV2 and J usage is TRBJ1-2, with D perhaps matching TRBD1 (5 bases). The CDR3 consists of 12 residues. Germline V gene sequence: CDR1 SNHLY, CDR2 FYNNEI. Between the trimmed V and J ends, which lost 6 bases and 4 bases, there was a span of 9 bases. The CDR3 protein is CASSVGGYGYTF. The CDR3 DNA is TGTGCCAGCAGCGTCGGGGGCTATGGCTACACCTTC. The variable domain in full, completed from reference TRBV2 and TRBJ1-2, reads EPEVTQTPSHQVTQMGQEVILRCVPISNHLYFYWYRQILGQKVEFLVSFYNNEISEKSEIFDDQFSVERPDGSNFTLKIRSTKLEDSAMYFCASSVGGYGYTFGSGTRLTVV.

The chain links TRBV15 to TRBJ2-3, with 8 bases aligning to TRBD2. The trim removed 5 bases at V and 5 bases at J, leaving 6 bases unmatched. This CDR3 has 14 residues. The germline gives CDR1 LNHNV, CDR2 YYDKDF (reference sequence). CDR3 amino acids: CATSRGGSEDTQYF. In nucleotides, the CDR3 is TGTGCCACCAGCCGGGGGGGGAGCGAAGATACGCAGTATTTT.

This chain uses TRBV5-1 with TRBJ2-3; TRBD1 matches at 9 bases. The V gene's germline CDR1 is SGHRS and CDR2 YFSETQ. Losses at the gene ends were 4 bases for V and 4 bases for J; bases not matched to a gene: 7. This CDR3 has 15 residues. CDR3 residues: CASSPGQGTADTQYF. CDR3 sequence (DNA): TGCGCCAGCAGCCCCGGACAGGGGACGGCAGATACGCAGTATTTT.

As regards this clone: Sequence at one end of the junction differs from germline and may be a read error. The chain employs TRBV4-1 and TRBJ2-7; TRBD2 matches at 7 bases. The CDR3 consists of 15 residues. In germline, CDR1 is MGHRA, CDR2 YSYEKL. The CDR3, as DNA: TGCGCCAGCAGCCACCTCGGGAGGACCGAGAGAAAAGTGAACTTC. It translates to CASSHLGRTERKVNF.